This T cell receptor (beta chain) was sequenced for a study of shared clonotypes between healthy human individuals. The overall study: The study used three CD4 naive, three CD4 memory, two CD8 naive and one CD8 memory plate per donor. Overall study results and limits: Clonotype sharing among donors was thought likely to change with sequencing depth. Incompleteness in sorted-subset sequencing, despite large depth, was shown by rarefaction.

Evenly divided among several immunoSEQ plates was the genomic DNA of each subset. Produced via immunoSEQ multiplex PCR; TCRdb's table is partial and in-frame only. The sample consists of about 640,000 clones, about two thirds of them appearing once. Points on this clone: The antigen is unknown.

This clonotype originated in a woman in her twenties or thirties in good health. Sequenced input: memory CD4+ T cells sorted from blood. Subset: CD45RA-negative fraction.

CDR3 bases: TGTGCCAGCACCTTGCAGGGTCTCTGGGGGGAGACCCAGTACTTC. Amino acids: CASTLQGLWGETQYF. V usage is TRBV2 and J usage is TRBJ2-5; either TRBD1 or TRBD2 may fit D (5 bases each). The germline V gene has CDR1 SNHLY and CDR2 FYNNEI. CDR3 length equals 15 residues. V was shortened by 7 bases and J by 5 bases, with 20 bases between the two germline ends.